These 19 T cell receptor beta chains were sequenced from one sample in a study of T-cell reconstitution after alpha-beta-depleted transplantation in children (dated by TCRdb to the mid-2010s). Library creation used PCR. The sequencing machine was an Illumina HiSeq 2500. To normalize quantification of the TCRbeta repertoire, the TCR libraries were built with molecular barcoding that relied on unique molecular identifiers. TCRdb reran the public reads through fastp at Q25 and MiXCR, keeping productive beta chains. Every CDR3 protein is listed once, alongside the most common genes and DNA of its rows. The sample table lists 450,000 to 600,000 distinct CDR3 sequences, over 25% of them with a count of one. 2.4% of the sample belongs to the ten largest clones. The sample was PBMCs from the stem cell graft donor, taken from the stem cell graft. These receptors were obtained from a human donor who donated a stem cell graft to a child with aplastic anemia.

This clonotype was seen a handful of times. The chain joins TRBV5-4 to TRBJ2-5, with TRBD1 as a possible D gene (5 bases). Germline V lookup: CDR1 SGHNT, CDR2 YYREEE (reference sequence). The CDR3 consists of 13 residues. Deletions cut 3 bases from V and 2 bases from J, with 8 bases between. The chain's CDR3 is CASSWGRQETQYF. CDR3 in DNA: TGTGCCAGCAGCTGGGGCCGACAAGAGACCCAGTACTTC.

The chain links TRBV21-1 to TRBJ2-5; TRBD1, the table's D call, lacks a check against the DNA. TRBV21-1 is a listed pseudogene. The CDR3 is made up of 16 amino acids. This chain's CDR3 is CASSKEGEGWQETQYF. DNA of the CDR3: TGTGCCAGCAGCAAGGAGGGGGAAGGGTGGCAAGAGACCCAGTACTTC.

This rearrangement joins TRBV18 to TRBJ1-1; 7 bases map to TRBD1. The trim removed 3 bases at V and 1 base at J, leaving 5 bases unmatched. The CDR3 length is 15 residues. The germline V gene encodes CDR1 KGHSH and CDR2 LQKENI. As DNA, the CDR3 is TGTGCCAGCTCACCGTACAGGGGTGGGAACACTGAAGCTTTCTTT. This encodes CASSPYRGGNTEAFF.

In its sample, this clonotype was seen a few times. CDR3: CSVEWWTEAFF. CDR3 sequence (DNA): TGCAGCGTTGAATGGTGGACTGAAGCTTTCTTT. The chain combines TRBV29-1 with TRBJ1-1; D gene unclear. Germline-derived CDR1 and CDR2 are SQVTM and ANQGSEA. The CDR3 length is 11 residues. Trimming left V 2 bases short and J 5 bases short, with 6 bases between.

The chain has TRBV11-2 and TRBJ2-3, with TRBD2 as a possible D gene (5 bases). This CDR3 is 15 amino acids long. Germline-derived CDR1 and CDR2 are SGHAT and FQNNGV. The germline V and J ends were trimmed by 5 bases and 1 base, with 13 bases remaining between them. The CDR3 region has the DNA TGTGCCAGCAGCAAACAGCTAGCTCGCACAGATACGCAGTATTTT. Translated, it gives CASSKQLARTDTQYF.

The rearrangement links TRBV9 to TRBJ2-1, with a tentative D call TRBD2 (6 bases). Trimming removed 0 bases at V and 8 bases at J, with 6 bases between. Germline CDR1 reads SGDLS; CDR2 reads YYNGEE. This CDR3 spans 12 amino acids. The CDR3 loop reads CASSVGEDEQFF. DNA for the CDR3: TGTGCCAGCAGCGTAGGGGAGGATGAGCAGTTCTTC. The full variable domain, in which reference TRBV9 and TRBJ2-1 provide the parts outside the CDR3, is DSGVTQTPKHLITATGQRVTLRCSPRSGDLSVYWYQQSLDQGLQFLIQYYNGEERAKGNILERFSAQQFPDLHSELNLSSLELGDSALYFCASSVGEDEQFFGPGTRLTVL.

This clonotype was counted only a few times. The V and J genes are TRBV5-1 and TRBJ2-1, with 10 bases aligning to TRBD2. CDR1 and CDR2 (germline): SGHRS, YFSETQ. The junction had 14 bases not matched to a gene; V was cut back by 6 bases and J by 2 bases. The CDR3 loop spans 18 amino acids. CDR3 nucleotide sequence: TGCGCCAGCAACCAAGGGGCTAGCGGGAGTAGAACCTACAATGAGCAGTTCTTC. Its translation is CASNQGASGSRTYNEQFF.

The DNA of the CDR3 is TGTGCCATCAGTGATCCGAGCGGGAGGCAAGAGACCCAGTACTTC. Translation: CAISDPSGRQETQYF. J is TRBJ2-5 and V is TRBV10-3; 9 bases match TRBD2. J lost 2 bases, V lost 3 bases, and 4 bases had no gene match. The CDR3 totals 15 residues. Germline-derived CDR1 and CDR2 are ENHRY and SYGVKD.

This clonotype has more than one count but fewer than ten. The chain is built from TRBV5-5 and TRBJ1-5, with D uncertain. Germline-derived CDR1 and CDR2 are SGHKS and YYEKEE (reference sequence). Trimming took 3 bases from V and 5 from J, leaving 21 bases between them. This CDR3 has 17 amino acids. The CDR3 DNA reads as TGTGCCAGCAGCTATAACGGACCCTTGGGCTTCGATCAGCCCCAGCATTTT. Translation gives CASSYNGPLGFDQPQHF. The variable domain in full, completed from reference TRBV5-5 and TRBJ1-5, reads DAGVTQSPTHLIKTRGQQVTLRCSPISGHKSVSWYQQVLGQGPQFIFQYYEKEERGRGNFPDRFSARQFPNYSSELNVNALLLGDSALYLCASSYNGPLGFDQPQHFGDGTRLSIL.

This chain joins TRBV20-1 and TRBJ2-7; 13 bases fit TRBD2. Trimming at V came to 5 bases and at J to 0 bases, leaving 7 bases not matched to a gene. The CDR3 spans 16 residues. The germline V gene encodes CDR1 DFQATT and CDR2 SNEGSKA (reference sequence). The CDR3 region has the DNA TGCAGTGCTTGGGCTGGGACTAGCGGGACCTCCTACGAGCAGTACTTC. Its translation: CSAWAGTSGTSYEQYF.

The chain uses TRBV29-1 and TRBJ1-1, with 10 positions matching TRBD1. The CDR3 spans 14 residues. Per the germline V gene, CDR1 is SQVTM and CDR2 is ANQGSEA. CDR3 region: CSGYPGQGTTEAFF. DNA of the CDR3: TGCAGTGGATATCCGGGACAGGGGACCACTGAAGCTTTCTTT.

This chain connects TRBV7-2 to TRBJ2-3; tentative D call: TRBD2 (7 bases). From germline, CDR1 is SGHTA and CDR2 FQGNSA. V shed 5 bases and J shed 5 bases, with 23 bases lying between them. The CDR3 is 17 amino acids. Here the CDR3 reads CASSARGAYKRQDTQYF. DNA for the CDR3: TGTGCCAGCAGCGCCCGGGGGGCATACAAGCGCCAAGATACGCAGTATTTT. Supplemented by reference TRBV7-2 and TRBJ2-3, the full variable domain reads GAGVSQSPSNKVTEKGKDVELRCDPISGHTALYWYRQSLGQGLEFLIYFQGNSAPDKSGLPSDRFSAERTGGSVSTLTIQRTQQEDSAVYLCASSARGAYKRQDTQYFGPGTRLTVL.

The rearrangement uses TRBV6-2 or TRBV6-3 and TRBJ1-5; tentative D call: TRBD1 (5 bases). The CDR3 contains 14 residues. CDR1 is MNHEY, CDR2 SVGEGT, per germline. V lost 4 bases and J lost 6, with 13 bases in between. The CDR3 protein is CASSWGGEGQPQHF. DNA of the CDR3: TGTGCCAGCAGTTGGGGGGGGGAGGGTCAGCCCCAGCATTTT.

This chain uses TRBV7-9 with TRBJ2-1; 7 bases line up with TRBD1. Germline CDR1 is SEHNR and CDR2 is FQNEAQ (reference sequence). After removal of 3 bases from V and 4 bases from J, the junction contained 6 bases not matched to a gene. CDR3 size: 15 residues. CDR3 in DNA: TGTGCCAGCAGCTTCCGGGACAGTCTATACAATGAGCAGTTCTTC. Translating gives CASSFRDSLYNEQFF.

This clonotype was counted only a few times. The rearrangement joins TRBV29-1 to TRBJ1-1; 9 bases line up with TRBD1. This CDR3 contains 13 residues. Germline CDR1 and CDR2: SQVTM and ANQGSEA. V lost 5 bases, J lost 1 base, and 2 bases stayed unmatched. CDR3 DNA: TGCAGCGTTCTGGGACAGGGGAACACTGAAGCTTTCTTT. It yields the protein CSVLGQGNTEAFF.

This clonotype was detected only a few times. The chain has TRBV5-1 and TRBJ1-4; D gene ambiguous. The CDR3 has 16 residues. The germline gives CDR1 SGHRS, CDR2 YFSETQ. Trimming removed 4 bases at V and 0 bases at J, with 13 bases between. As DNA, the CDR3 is TGCGCCAGCAGCCCCGGCCACTCGACAACTAATGAAAAACTGTTTTTT. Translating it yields CASSPGHSTTNEKLFF.

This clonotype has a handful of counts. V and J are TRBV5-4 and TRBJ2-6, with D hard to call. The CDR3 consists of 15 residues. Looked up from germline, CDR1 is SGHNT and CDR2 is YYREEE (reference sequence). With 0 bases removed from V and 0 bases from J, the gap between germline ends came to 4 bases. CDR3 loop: CASSLVASGANVLTF. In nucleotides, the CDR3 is TGTGCCAGCAGCTTGGTCGCCTCTGGGGCCAACGTCCTGACTTTC.

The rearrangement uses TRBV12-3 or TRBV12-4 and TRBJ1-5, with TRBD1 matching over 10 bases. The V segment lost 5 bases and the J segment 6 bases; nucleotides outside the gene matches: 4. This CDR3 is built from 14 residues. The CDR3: CASSRQGAGQPQHF. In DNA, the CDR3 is TGTGCCAGCAGTAGACAGGGGGCTGGTCAGCCCCAGCATTTT.

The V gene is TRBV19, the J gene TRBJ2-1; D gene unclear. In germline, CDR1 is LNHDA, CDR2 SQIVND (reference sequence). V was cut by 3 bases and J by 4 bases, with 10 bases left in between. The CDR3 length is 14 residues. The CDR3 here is CASSITSTYNEQFF. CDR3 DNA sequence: TGTGCCAGTAGTATCACCTCGACATACAATGAGCAGTTCTTC.